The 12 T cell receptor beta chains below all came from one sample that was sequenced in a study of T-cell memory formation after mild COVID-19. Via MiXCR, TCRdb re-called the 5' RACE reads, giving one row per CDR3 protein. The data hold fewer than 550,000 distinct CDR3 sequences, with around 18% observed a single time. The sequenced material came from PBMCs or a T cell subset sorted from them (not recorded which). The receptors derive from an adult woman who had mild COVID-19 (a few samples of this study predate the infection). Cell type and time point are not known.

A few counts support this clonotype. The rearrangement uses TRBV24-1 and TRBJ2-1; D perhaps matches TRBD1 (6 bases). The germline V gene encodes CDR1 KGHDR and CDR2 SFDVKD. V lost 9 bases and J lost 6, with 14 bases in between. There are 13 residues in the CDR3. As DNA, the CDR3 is TGTGCCACCGCTGGACAGCCTAGCAATGAGCAGTTCTTC. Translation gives CATAGQPSNEQFF.

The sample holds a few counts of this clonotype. CDR3 region: CASSLSVTYEQYF. The DNA of the CDR3 is TGTGCCAGCAGTTTATCGGTGACCTACGAGCAGTACTTC. The chain links TRBV27 to TRBJ2-7; D gene unclear. The CDR3 covers 13 residues. Trimming shortened V by 0 bases and J by 2 bases, and 5 bases separated the two germline ends. CDR1 MNHEY and CDR2 SMNVEV come from the germline V gene (reference sequence).

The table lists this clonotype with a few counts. CDR3 nucleotides: TGCAGTGCTAGAGATCTGCGAGGTCGGGTAGAGACCCAGTACTTC. Translating it yields CSARDLRGRVETQYF. V usage is TRBV20-1 and J usage is TRBJ2-5; D ambiguous. CDR1 is DFQATT, CDR2 SNEGSKA, per germline (reference sequence). V shed 0 bases and J shed 4 bases, with 15 bases lying between them. CDR3 size: 15 residues.

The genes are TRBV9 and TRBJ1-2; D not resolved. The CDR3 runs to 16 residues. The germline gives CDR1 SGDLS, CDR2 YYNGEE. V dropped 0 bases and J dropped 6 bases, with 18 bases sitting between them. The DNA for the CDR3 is TGTGCCAGCAGCGTAGGTGGAAGGGTATCGTTGGATGGCTACACCTTC. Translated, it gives CASSVGGRVSLDGYTF.

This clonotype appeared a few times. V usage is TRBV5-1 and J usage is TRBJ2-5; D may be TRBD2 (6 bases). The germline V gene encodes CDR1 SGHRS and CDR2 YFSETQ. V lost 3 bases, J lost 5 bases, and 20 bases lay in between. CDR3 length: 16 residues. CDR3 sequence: CASSYSTTGVAETQYF. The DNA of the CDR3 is TGCGCCAGCAGCTATAGTACGACGGGAGTCGCGGAGACCCAGTACTTC.

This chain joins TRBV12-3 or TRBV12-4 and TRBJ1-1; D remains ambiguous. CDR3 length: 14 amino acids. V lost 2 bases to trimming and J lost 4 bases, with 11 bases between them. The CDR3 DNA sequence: TGTGCCAGCAGTTTAATGGGGTGGGGCACTGAAGCTTTCTTT. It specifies CASSLMGWGTEAFF.

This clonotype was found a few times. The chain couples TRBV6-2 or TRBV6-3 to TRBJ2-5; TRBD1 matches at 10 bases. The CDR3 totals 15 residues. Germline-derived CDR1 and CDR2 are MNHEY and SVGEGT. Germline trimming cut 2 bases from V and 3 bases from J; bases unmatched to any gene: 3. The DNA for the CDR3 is TGTGCCAGCAGTTACCGGGGGACAGGGGAAGAGACCCAGTACTTC. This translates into CASSYRGTGEETQYF.

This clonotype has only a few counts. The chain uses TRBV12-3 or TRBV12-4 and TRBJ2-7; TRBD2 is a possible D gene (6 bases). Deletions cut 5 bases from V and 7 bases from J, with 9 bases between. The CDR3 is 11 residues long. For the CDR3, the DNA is TGTGCCAGCAGTCACCGGGGGGAGCAGTACTTC. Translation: CASSHRGEQYF.

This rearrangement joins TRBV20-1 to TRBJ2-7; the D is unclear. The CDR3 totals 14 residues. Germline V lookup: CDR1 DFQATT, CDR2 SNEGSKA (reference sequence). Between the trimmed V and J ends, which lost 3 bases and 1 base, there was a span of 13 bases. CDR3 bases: TGCAGTGCTAGGACGGTCGTCAAGTCCTACGAGCAGTACTTC. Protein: CSARTVVKSYEQYF.

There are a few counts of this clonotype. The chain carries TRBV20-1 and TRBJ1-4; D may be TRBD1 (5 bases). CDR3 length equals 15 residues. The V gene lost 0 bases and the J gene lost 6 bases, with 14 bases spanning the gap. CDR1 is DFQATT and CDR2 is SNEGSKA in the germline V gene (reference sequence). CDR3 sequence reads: CSARDRQGVDEKLFF. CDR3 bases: TGCAGTGCTAGAGATAGGCAGGGAGTAGATGAAAAACTGTTTTTT.

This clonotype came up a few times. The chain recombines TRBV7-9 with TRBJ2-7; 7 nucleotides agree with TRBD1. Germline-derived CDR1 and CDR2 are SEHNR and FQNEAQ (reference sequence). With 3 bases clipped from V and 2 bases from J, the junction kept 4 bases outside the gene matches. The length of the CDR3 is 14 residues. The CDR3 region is CASSFAGTAYEQYF. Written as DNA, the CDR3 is TGTGCCAGCAGCTTCGCCGGGACAGCCTACGAGCAGTACTTC.

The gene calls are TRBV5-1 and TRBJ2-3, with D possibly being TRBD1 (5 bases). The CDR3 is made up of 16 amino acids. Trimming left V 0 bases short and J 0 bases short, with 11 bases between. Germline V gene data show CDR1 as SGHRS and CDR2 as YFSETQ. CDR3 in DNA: TGCGCCAGCAGCTTGGACCGGACAACTAGCACAGATACGCAGTATTTT. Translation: CASSLDRTTSTDTQYF.